The 5 T cell receptor beta chains below were found in one sample sequenced in a study of blood T cell repertoires in COVID-19. TCRdb's table, derived via immunoSEQ multiplex PCR, lists solely in-frame clones and lacks some. Here the sample spans 300,000 to 350,000 clones, about 90% being singletons. Sequenced: peripheral blood. These receptors originate from a woman in her 70s with COVID-19, enrolled during active disease.

In this sample, this clone turned up once. Other nucleotide sequences from this sample produce the same CDR3. CDR3 sequence (DNA): TGCGCCAGCAGCTTGACAGGGGCTCTCAATCAGCCCCAGCATTTT. Amino acid sequence: CASSLTGALNQPQHF. The V and J genes are TRBV5-1 and TRBJ1-5; 7 bases are a match to TRBD1. The CDR3 covers 15 residues. Germline lookup yields CDR1 SGHRS and CDR2 YFSETQ. Trimming at V came to 1 base and at J to 3 bases, leaving 4 bases not matched to a gene. The full variable domain, in which reference TRBV5-1 and TRBJ1-5 provide the parts outside the CDR3, is KAGVTQTPRYLIKTRGQQVTLSCSPISGHRSVSWYQQTPGQGLQFLFEYFSETQRNKGNFPGRFSGRQFSNSRSEMNVSTLELGDSALYLCASSLTGALNQPQHFGDGTRLSIL.

J is TRBJ2-7 and V is TRBV11-2; a weak D match, TRBD2 (5 bases). Germline V gene lookup returns CDR1 SGHAT and CDR2 FQNNGV. V was trimmed by 1 base and J by 2 bases, leaving 9 bases between them. This CDR3 has 14 amino acids. CDR3 in DNA: TGTGCCAGCAGCTTAGCGGGATTGGCCTACGAGCAGTACTTC. Its translation is CASSLAGLAYEQYF.

This chain joins TRBV5-1 and TRBJ1-2, with D unclear. The V and J ends lost 6 bases and 4 bases respectively, with 22 bases between them. CDR3 length: 16 amino acids. Germline V gene lookup returns CDR1 SGHRS and CDR2 YFSETQ. CDR3 coding DNA: TGCGCCAGCACCATGTCCCCGACTGAGAGTTTCTATGGCTACACCTTC. This gives the protein CASTMSPTESFYGYTF.

The chain uses TRBV11-2 and TRBJ2-3; the match to TRBD2 covers 8 bases. J gave up 2 bases and V 5 bases, and 9 bases lay outside the gene matches. CDR1 is SGHAT, CDR2 FQNNGV, per germline. The CDR3 contains 16 residues. Here the CDR3 reads CASSPRERGFTDTQYF. CDR3 bases: TGTGCCAGCAGCCCCCGCGAGCGGGGGTTCACAGATACGCAGTATTTT. Using reference TRBV11-2 and TRBJ2-3 for the parts outside the CDR3, the full variable domain is EAGVAQSPRYKIIEKRQSVAFWCNPISGHATLYWYQQILGQGPKLLIQFQNNGVVDDSQLPKDRFSAERLKGVDSTLKIQPAKLEDSAVYLCASSPRERGFTDTQYFGPGTRLTVL.

The V and J genes are TRBV7-2 and TRBJ1-2; D call uncertain. In germline, CDR1 is SGHTA, CDR2 FQGNSA. The CDR3 runs 14 residues. The ends were cut back, 4 bases at V and 8 bases at J, with 17 bases in the middle. The CDR3 is CASSSGPSWRGYTF. The CDR3 DNA is TGTGCCAGCAGCTCCGGCCCGAGTTGGAGGGGCTACACCTTC. Based on the CDR3 plus reference TRBV7-2 and TRBJ1-2, the full variable domain is GAGVSQSPSNKVTEKGKDVELRCDPISGHTALYWYRQSLGQGLEFLIYFQGNSAPDKSGLPSDRFSAERTGGSVSTLTIQRTQQEDSAVYLCASSSGPSWRGYTFGSGTRLTVV.